Each of the 17 T cell receptor beta chains below was sequenced from the same sample in a study of beta chain features in type 1 diabetes. No antigens are known for them. Study-wide points: Across all four CD4+ subsets, people with type 1 diabetes showed modestly shorter TCRB CDR3s.

Investigators reverse transcribed all isolated RNA, so they sequenced expressed TCRB transcripts. Using immunoSEQ multiplex PCR, the repertoire was profiled, and TCRdb retains in-frame clones only, with some absent. This sample yields 600,000 or so clones, of which over 12% are seen a single time; around 0.04% belongs to the top ten. Material: naive CD4+ T cells from blood. These receptors all stem from a man aged 18 to 30 with type 1 diabetes.

This clone was counted a few times. The J gene is TRBJ2-7, the V gene TRBV9; D is possibly TRBD1 (6 bases). Trimming left V 3 bases short and J 1 base short, with 14 bases between. The CDR3 covers 15 residues. Germline assignment: CDR1 SGDLS and CDR2 YYNGEE. Written as DNA, the CDR3 is TGTGCCAGCAGCGAAGCCCCGGGACATTCCTACGAGCAGTACTTC. This gives the protein CASSEAPGHSYEQYF.

This rearrangement joins TRBV1 to TRBJ1-5. TRBV1 is reported as a pseudogene. The CDR3 length is 16 residues. The chain's CDR3 is CTSSEREVPPRQPQHF. CDR3 sequence (DNA): TGCACCAGCAGCGAACGGGAGGTACCGCCGCGGCAGCCCCAGCATTTT.

The genes are TRBV18 and TRBJ1-1; no firm D call. Germline V lookup: CDR1 KGHSH, CDR2 LQKENI. Between the trimmed V and J ends, which lost 8 bases and 6 bases, there was a span of 13 bases. CDR3 length: 12 amino acids. The CDR3 sequence is CASASEGSEAFF. DNA for the CDR3: TGTGCCAGCGCGTCGGAAGGGTCTGAAGCTTTCTTT.

In this sample, this clone turned up a few times. The same CDR3 is also encoded by other DNA sequences in this sample. The chain couples TRBV20-1 to TRBJ2-7; D remains ambiguous. The CDR3 totals 11 residues. V was shortened by 5 bases and J by 1 base, with 6 bases between the two germline ends. Germline-derived CDR1 and CDR2 are DFQATT and SNEGSKA (reference sequence). The CDR3 DNA reads as TGCAGTGCTTCGAATTCCTACGAGCAGTACTTC. Protein product: CSASNSYEQYF.

The chain uses TRBV10-3 and TRBJ1-5, with 10 bases identical to TRBD1. CDR3 length equals 15 residues. With 2 bases clipped from V and 4 bases from J, the junction kept 2 bases outside the gene matches. CDR1 ENHRY and CDR2 SYGVKD come from the germline V gene. The CDR3 reads CAISEPGQGNQPQHF. The CDR3 nucleotides read TGTGCCATCAGTGAGCCGGGACAGGGGAATCAGCCCCAGCATTTT.

This chain connects TRBV5-1 to TRBJ1-1, with TRBD1 identical over 7 bases. The CDR3 consists of 17 residues. Trimming cost V 1 base and J 4 bases; bases outside gene matches: 13. Per germline, CDR1 SGHRS and CDR2 YFSETQ. The CDR3 here is CASSLWGTEDGFTEAFF. Written as DNA, the CDR3 is TGCGCCAGCAGCTTGTGGGGGACAGAGGATGGGTTCACTGAAGCTTTCTTT.

This clone has a handful of counts. The sample has other DNA sequences that encode this CDR3 too. This chain connects TRBV5-1 to TRBJ2-3; D call uncertain. CDR3 size: 13 residues. V gave up 0 bases and J gave up 1 base, with 3 bases separating them. CDR1 is SGHRS and CDR2 is YFSETQ in the germline V gene. In DNA form, the CDR3 reads TGCGCCAGCAGCTTGGAGGGCACAGATACGCAGTATTTT. Translation: CASSLEGTDTQYF.

This rearrangement joins TRBV7-9 to TRBJ2-2; D remains ambiguous. Germline CDR1 and CDR2: SEHNR and FQNEAQ (reference sequence). The CDR3 is 13 amino acids. The V gene lost 1 base and the J gene lost 3 bases, with 3 bases spanning the gap. This chain's CDR3 is CASSLEYTGELFF. The CDR3 DNA reads as TGTGCCAGCAGCTTAGAGTACACCGGGGAGCTGTTTTTT.

There are a few counts of this clone. This chain uses TRBV30 with TRBJ2-2; 12 bases are shared with TRBD2. Germline V gives CDR1 GTSNPN, CDR2 SVGIG (reference sequence). V lost 6 bases, J lost 6 bases, and 5 bases stayed unmatched. This CDR3 is built from 14 residues. The CDR3 sequence: CACATSGSPGELFF. CDR3 bases: TGTGCCTGTGCGACTAGCGGGAGTCCCGGGGAGCTGTTTTTT.

This clone was seen a few times. J is TRBJ2-3 and V is TRBV7-2; 9 positions agree with TRBD2. Germline V gives CDR1 SGHTA, CDR2 FQGNSA. This CDR3 has 14 amino acids. J lost 4 bases, V lost 6 bases, and 5 bases had no gene match. The CDR3 sequence: CASRPGGGADTQYF. CDR3 in DNA: TGTGCCAGCAGGCCTGGCGGGGGGGCAGATACGCAGTATTTT.

Points on this clone: Different DNA sequences within this sample yield the same CDR3. Written as DNA, the CDR3 is TGTGCCTGGAGTGTACGCAGGGATCAGCCCCAGCATTTT. Its translation: CAWSVRRDQPQHF. This rearrangement joins TRBV30 to TRBJ1-5; the D gene is possibly TRBD1 (5 bases). Germline V CDR1 and CDR2: GTSNPN, SVGIG (reference sequence). V lost 0 bases and J 5 bases, leaving 8 bases between the germline ends. This CDR3 has 13 residues.

This clone was detected a few times. The chain has TRBV18 and TRBJ2-3, with 13 bases lining up with TRBD2. Per germline, CDR1 KGHSH and CDR2 LQKENI. This CDR3 spans 16 amino acids. The V gene end was trimmed by 4 bases and the J gene end by 0 bases; junction bases not matched to a gene: 1. CDR3: CASSRTSGSSTDTQYF. CDR3 in DNA: TGTGCCAGCTCACGGACTAGCGGGAGTAGCACAGATACGCAGTATTTT.

This clone was recorded a few times. The chain couples TRBV30 to TRBJ2-3, with 8 bases aligning to TRBD2. The V and J ends lost 0 bases and 4 bases, in that order; junction bases with no gene match: 12. The CDR3 length is 17 residues. Germline V CDR1 and CDR2: GTSNPN, SVGIG (reference sequence). The chain's CDR3 is CAWSVRGTRVVADTQYF. In DNA form, the CDR3 reads TGTGCCTGGAGTGTACGCGGGACTAGGGTCGTTGCAGATACGCAGTATTTT.

In its sample, this clone was seen a few times. This chain joins TRBV30 and TRBJ2-3; D uncertain. The germline CDR1 and CDR2 sequences are GTSNPN and SVGIG (reference sequence). Trimming pared 3 bases from V and 5 bases from J, leaving 12 bases between. The CDR3 sequence is 13 residues long. In DNA form, the CDR3 reads TGTGCCTGGAGCCCGCGGCAGCAAGATACGCAGTATTTT. Translation gives CAWSPRQQDTQYF. The full variable domain, rest sourced from reference TRBV30 and TRBJ2-3, is SQTIHQWPATLVQPVGSPLSLECTVEGTSNPNLYWYRQAAGRGLQLLFYSVGIGQISSEVPQNLSASRPQDRQFILSSKKLLLSDSGFYLCAWSPRQQDTQYFGPGTRLTVL.

This rearrangement joins TRBV4-3 to TRBJ1-2, with a possible D match to TRBD1 (5 bases). Germline CDR1 is LGHNA and CDR2 is YSLEER. The V end was cut by 0 bases, the J end by 1 base, with 9 bases between. CDR3 length: 15 residues. The CDR3 DNA sequence: TGCGCCAGCAGCCAAGAAGGGACCTTTAACTATGGCTACACCTTC. It translates to CASSQEGTFNYGYTF.

V usage is TRBV15 and J usage is TRBJ2-7; 8 bases agree with TRBD2. CDR1 and CDR2 from the germline V gene are LNHNV and YYDKDF (reference sequence). J gave up 2 bases and V 3 bases, and 9 bases lay outside the gene matches. The CDR3 is made up of 16 amino acids. Here the CDR3 reads CATSRPVAGTAYEQYF. The CDR3 nucleotides read TGTGCCACCAGCAGGCCCGTAGCGGGGACCGCCTACGAGCAGTACTTC.

The rearrangement links TRBV2 to TRBJ1-5; no clear D gene. The CDR3 length is 13 residues. Between the trimmed V and J ends, which lost 6 bases and 7 bases, there was a span of 13 bases. Per the germline V gene, CDR1 is SNHLY and CDR2 is FYNNEI. As DNA, the CDR3 is TGTGCCAGCAGGCTGGGTATCGGGCAGCCCCAGCATTTT. This gives the protein CASRLGIGQPQHF.